This entry lists 19 T cell receptor beta chains sequenced from one sample in a study of technical replicates of blood from several donors. This table comes from immunoSEQ multiplex PCR, and its TCRdb copy is limited to in-frame clones, with some not included. The sample has 100,000 or so clones; 90% to 96% are singletons. Sequenced input: T cells isolated from PBMCs. The source is a human donor in good health.

This clone was found once. Additional DNA sequences in this sample encode the identical CDR3. The chain links TRBV5-1 to TRBJ1-1; D is possibly TRBD1 (5 bases). V was clipped by 4 bases and J by 7 bases, with 14 bases between them. The germline CDR1 and CDR2 sequences are SGHRS and YFSETQ. CDR3 length: 13 residues. The CDR3 reads CASSPGLPLEAFF. In DNA form, the CDR3 reads TGCGCCAGCAGCCCGGGACTCCCTCTTGAAGCTTTCTTT.

The chain employs TRBV21-1 and TRBJ2-7; the table's D call, TRBD2, has no DNA check behind it. TRBV21-1 is a documented pseudogene. The CDR3 sequence is 15 residues long. The CDR3 reads CASLQGSGVPDEQYF. DNA of the CDR3: TGTGCCAGCCTCCAGGGATCGGGGGTACCAGACGAGCAGTACTTC.

The chain employs TRBV19 and TRBJ1-1; 7 nucleotides line up with TRBD1. With 7 bases clipped from V and 1 base from J, the junction kept 6 bases outside the gene matches. This CDR3 contains 14 residues. CDR1 and CDR2 (germline): LNHDA, SQIVND (reference sequence). The CDR3 region is CASNPDRTNTEAFF. The CDR3 DNA reads as TGTGCCAGTAATCCGGACAGGACGAACACTGAAGCTTTCTTT.

The chain couples TRBV5-1 to TRBJ1-1, with 7 bases matching TRBD1. The CDR3 totals 11 residues. CDR1 SGHRS and CDR2 YFSETQ come from the germline V gene. The V segment lost 4 bases and the J segment 8 bases; nucleotides outside the gene matches: 2. The CDR3 reads CASSVDREAFF. The DNA for the CDR3 is TGCGCCAGCAGCGTGGACAGGGAAGCTTTCTTT. Combining the CDR3 with reference TRBV5-1 and TRBJ1-1 gives the whole variable domain KAGVTQTPRYLIKTRGQQVTLSCSPISGHRSVSWYQQTPGQGLQFLFEYFSETQRNKGNFPGRFSGRQFSNSRSEMNVSTLELGDSALYLCASSVDREAFFGQGTRLTVV.

V and J are TRBV2 and TRBJ2-7; 9 positions match TRBD1. Unmatched junction bases numbered 4, after V lost 9 bases and J lost 4 bases. The CDR3 has 12 residues. Germline assignment: CDR1 SNHLY and CDR2 FYNNEI. CDR3 amino acids: CARQGAGYEQYF. CDR3 bases: TGTGCCAGACAGGGGGCTGGGTACGAGCAGTACTTC.

This clone has a single count. The rearrangement uses TRBV4-1 and TRBJ2-1; D is undetermined. The V end lost 0 bases, the J end lost 10 bases, and 7 bases lay between the germline ends. Germline-derived CDR1 and CDR2 are MGHRA and YSYEKL. The CDR3 is 12 residues long. CDR3 residues: CASSQDLREQFF. The CDR3 DNA reads TGCGCCAGCAGCCAAGATCTGCGCGAGCAGTTCTTC.

This chain joins TRBV6-1 and TRBJ2-1; possibly TRBD2 for D (6 bases). V was trimmed by 10 bases and J by 0 bases, leaving 13 bases between them. CDR3 length equals 14 residues. Looked up from germline, CDR1 is MNHNS and CDR2 is SASEGT. The DNA of the CDR3 is TGTGCCACCTGGATTAGCGGCTCCTACAATGAGCAGTTCTTC. Translating it yields CATWISGSYNEQFF.

The chain is built from TRBV25-1 and TRBJ1-1; weak D call: TRBD1 (5 bases). V was clipped by 3 bases and J by 0 bases, with 5 bases between them. Germline lookup yields CDR1 MGHDK and CDR2 SYGVNS. CDR3 length equals 13 residues. As DNA, the CDR3 is TGTGCCAGCAGTGACAGGGTGAACACTGAAGCTTTCTTT. Residues: CASSDRVNTEAFF. Full variable domain (remainder filled in from reference TRBV25-1 and TRBJ1-1): EADIYQTPRYLVIGTGKKITLECSQTMGHDKMYWYQQDPGMELHLIHYSYGVNSTEKGDLSSESTVSRIRTEHFPLTLESARPSHTSQYLCASSDRVNTEAFFGQGTRLTVV.

V usage is TRBV5-4 and J usage is TRBJ2-5; TRBD1 agrees at 7 bases. CDR3 length: 14 residues. Germline-derived CDR1 and CDR2 are SGHNT and YYREEE (reference sequence). After removal of 4 bases from V and 4 bases from J, the junction contained 7 bases not matched to a gene. The CDR3: CASSRTGALETQYF. CDR3 DNA: TGTGCCAGCAGCCGAACAGGGGCGCTAGAGACCCAGTACTTC.

This clone was observed a single time. The CDR3 loop reads CASSLLAYEQFF. The CDR3 coding sequence is TGTGCCAGCAGCCTACTAGCCTATGAGCAGTTCTTC. V gene TRBV7-9 combines with J gene TRBJ2-1, with a weak D call TRBD2 (6 bases). V lost 5 bases to trimming and J lost 8 bases, with 10 bases between them. CDR1 and CDR2 (germline): SEHNR, FQNEAQ (reference sequence). This CDR3 contains 12 residues.

This clone was detected once. The gene calls are TRBV11-2 and TRBJ1-2; 9 positions match TRBD1. Looked up from germline, CDR1 is SGHAT and CDR2 is FQNNGV. V shed 5 bases and J 8 bases; nucleotides not matched to a gene: 12. The CDR3 loop spans 15 amino acids. The CDR3 region has the DNA TGTGCCAGCAGCCCGGGGACAGGGTTCTATGAGGGCTACACCTTC. Protein sequence: CASSPGTGFYEGYTF.

This chain joins TRBV6-1 and TRBJ2-7; unclear D gene. The CDR3 runs to 12 residues. The V gene lost 2 bases and the J gene lost 4 bases, with 6 bases spanning the gap. The germline CDR1 and CDR2 sequences are MNHNS and SASEGT. This CDR3 reads CASSEIGYEQYF. The CDR3 nucleotides are TGTGCCAGCAGTGAAATCGGTTACGAGCAGTACTTC.

The CDR3 spells CASSETSGRTGELFF. In nucleotides, the CDR3 is TGTGCCAGCAGTGAAACTAGCGGGAGAACCGGGGAGCTGTTTTTT. The rearrangement joins TRBV6-1 to TRBJ2-2; TRBD2 matches at 11 bases. CDR1 and CDR2 (germline): MNHNS, SASEGT. The length of the CDR3 is 15 residues. V lost 2 bases, J lost 5 bases, and 1 base stayed unmatched.

Only one count was recorded for this clone. The chain recombines TRBV7-8 with TRBJ2-7, with D possibly being TRBD2 (5 bases). CDR3 length: 14 amino acids. Germline CDR1 is SGHVS and CDR2 is FQNEAQ. V shed 4 bases and J shed 2 bases, with 12 bases lying between them. CDR3 in DNA: TGTGCCAGCAGCTCTCGAGGACTGGCCTACGAGCAGTACTTC. This gives the protein CASSSRGLAYEQYF.

This sequence joins TRBV19 and TRBJ2-7; TRBD1 aligns across 8 bases. The CDR3 covers 14 residues. Germline CDR1 LNHDA, CDR2 SQIVND (reference sequence). V shed 4 bases, J shed 2 bases, and the junction held 4 bases outside the gene matches. CDR3 coding DNA: TGTGCCAGTAGTACGACAGGGGATACCTACGAGCAGTACTTC. It is translated as CASSTTGDTYEQYF.

CDR3 protein: CASSLVAVNNEQFF. The CDR3 DNA reads TGTGCCAGCAGCTTAGTGGCGGTGAACAATGAGCAGTTCTTC. The genes are TRBV7-9 and TRBJ2-1, with D unclear. CDR1 SEHNR and CDR2 FQNEAQ come from the germline V gene (reference sequence). Deletions cut 1 base from V and 5 bases from J, with 9 bases between. This CDR3 comprises 14 residues.

The chain has TRBV27 and TRBJ2-3, with 7 bases aligning to TRBD1. The CDR3 is 14 residues long. Germline CDR1 and CDR2: MNHEY and SMNVEV (reference sequence). V lost 6 bases and J lost 4; bases outside the gene matches: 7. Here the CDR3 reads CASSRDRVADTQYF. Here the CDR3 DNA reads TGTGCCAGCAGCCGCGACAGGGTGGCAGATACGCAGTATTTT.

This clone was seen a few times. The genes are TRBV28 and TRBJ2-7, with 7 positions matching TRBD1. J gave up 3 bases and V 5 bases, and 7 bases lay outside the gene matches. This CDR3 is built from 14 residues. CDR1 MDHEN and CDR2 SYDVKM come from the germline V gene. The CDR3 loop reads CASSQTGQLYEQYF. The CDR3 nucleotides are TGTGCCAGCAGTCAGACGGGACAGCTCTACGAGCAGTACTTC.

In this sample, this clone turned up once. The V and J genes are TRBV7-2 and TRBJ2-3, with D tentatively TRBD1 (5 bases). The length of the CDR3 is 19 residues. Trimming cost V 0 bases and J 0 bases, with 19 bases left between them. Germline V gives CDR1 SGHTA, CDR2 FQGNSA. CDR3 sequence reads: CASSLAAIGAGASTDTQYF. The DNA for the CDR3 is TGTGCCAGCAGCTTAGCCGCGATTGGGGCCGGAGCTAGCACAGATACGCAGTATTTT.